The 12 T cell receptor beta chains listed next were all sequenced from one sample in a study of blood T cell repertoires in COVID-19. Here immunoSEQ multiplex PCR was the method, and the copy in TCRdb shows in-frame clones only, minus some. The repertoire holds approximately 200,000 clones, with 88% as singletons. Input material: PBMCs or T cells enriched from blood (not recorded which). All receptors come from a woman in her twenties or thirties who had been exposed to COVID-19.

The V and J genes are TRBV6-2 or TRBV6-3 and TRBJ1-5; the D gene is possibly TRBD1 (5 bases). CDR1 and CDR2 (germline): MNHEY, SVGEGT. The CDR3 length is 19 residues. V shed 2 bases and J shed 0 bases, with 20 bases lying between them. CDR3 DNA: TGTGCCAGCAGTTACGTTACAGGAGCACATACGTATAGCAATCAGCCCCAGCATTTT. It yields the protein CASSYVTGAHTYSNQPQHF.

This clone has just a few counts. The chain links TRBV5-4 to TRBJ1-2; D might be TRBD1 (6 bases). This CDR3 is built from 13 residues. CDR1 is SGHNT and CDR2 is YYREEE in the germline V gene (reference sequence). Trimming stripped 6 bases from V and 4 bases from J, with 13 bases between. CDR3 sequence: CASTSGTFYGYTF. The CDR3 nucleotides read TGTGCCAGCACCTCGGGGACATTCTATGGCTACACCTTC.

The chain has TRBV28 and TRBJ1-1, with D perhaps matching TRBD1 (6 bases). Trimming shortened V by 6 bases and J by 11 bases, and 22 bases separated the two germline ends. The length of the CDR3 is 14 residues. Germline-derived CDR1 and CDR2 are MDHEN and SYDVKM. CDR3 protein: CASSDLTQGLGAFF. As DNA, the CDR3 is TGTGCCAGCAGCGACCTTACACAGGGATTGGGGGCTTTCTTT.

Only a few counts were recorded for this clone. This chain links TRBV2 with TRBJ1-2, with 7 bases lining up with TRBD1. The CDR3 is 14 residues long. J gave up 2 bases and V 3 bases, and 3 bases lay outside the gene matches. The germline gives CDR1 SNHLY, CDR2 FYNNEI. This chain's CDR3 is CASSETGRNYGYTF. Written as DNA, the CDR3 is TGTGCCAGCAGTGAGACAGGGCGAAACTATGGCTACACCTTC. The full variable domain, with the rest looked up from reference TRBV2 and TRBJ1-2, is EPEVTQTPSHQVTQMGQEVILRCVPISNHLYFYWYRQILGQKVEFLVSFYNNEISEKSEIFDDQFSVERPDGSNFTLKIRSTKLEDSAMYFCASSETGRNYGYTFGSGTRLTVV.

V is TRBV19 and J is TRBJ2-2; no clear D gene. Trimming pared 5 bases from V and 7 bases from J, leaving 8 bases between. Germline V gene lookup returns CDR1 LNHDA and CDR2 SQIVND (reference sequence). CDR3 length: 12 residues. For the CDR3, the DNA is TGTGCCAGTAGTCTGTTCTTCGGGGAGCTGTTTTTT. It specifies CASSLFFGELFF.

The J gene is TRBJ1-3, the V gene TRBV19; 9 positions agree with TRBD1. The CDR3 length is 15 residues. The germline CDR1 and CDR2 sequences are LNHDA and SQIVND (reference sequence). The ends lost 3 bases at V and 4 bases at J; junction bases unmatched: 4. The CDR3 spells CASSIAGTGGNTIYF. The CDR3 DNA reads TGTGCCAGTAGTATCGCCGGGACAGGGGGAAACACCATATATTTT.

The gene calls are TRBV19 and TRBJ1-2; TRBD1 agrees at 7 bases. The ends lost 1 base at V and 4 bases at J; junction bases unmatched: 6. Germline V gene lookup returns CDR1 LNHDA and CDR2 SQIVND (reference sequence). The CDR3 is 15 amino acids. CDR3 residues: CASSIGQGIAYGYTF. The DNA for the CDR3 is TGTGCCAGTAGTATAGGACAGGGTATCGCCTATGGCTACACCTTC. The complete variable domain, with remaining parts taken from reference TRBV19 and TRBJ1-2, reads DGGITQSPKYLFRKEGQNVTLSCEQNLNHDAMYWYRQDPGQGLRLIYYSQIVNDFQKGDIAEGYSVSREKKESFPLTVTSAQKNPTAFYLCASSIGQGIAYGYTFGSGTRLTVV.

The chain couples TRBV15 to TRBJ1-3, with unresolved D. Trimming cost V 5 bases and J 2 bases, with 10 bases left between them. Germline assignment: CDR1 LNHNV and CDR2 YYDKDF (reference sequence). The CDR3 sequence is 14 residues long. CDR3 sequence: CATSQTRAGNTIYF. DNA of the CDR3: TGTGCCACCAGCCAGACGAGGGCTGGAAACACCATATATTTT.

The sample holds a few counts of this clone. This chain connects TRBV10-1 to TRBJ2-1; TRBD2 aligns across 9 bases. The CDR3 runs 14 residues. Germline-derived CDR1 and CDR2 are WNHNN and SYGVQD (reference sequence). J lost 7 bases, V lost 5 bases, and 6 bases had no gene match. CDR3 region: CASSISGRLNEQFF. Here the CDR3 DNA reads TGCGCCAGCAGTATCAGCGGGAGGCTGAATGAGCAGTTCTTC.

V usage is TRBV25-1 and J usage is TRBJ2-1, with 13 bases fitting TRBD2. V lost 6 bases to trimming and J lost 8 bases; unmatched junction nucleotides: 7. Germline loops: CDR1 MGHDK, CDR2 SYGVNS. The CDR3 runs 15 residues. CDR3 DNA: TGTGCCAGCAGCGTAGGGACTAGCGGGACCGATGAGCAGTTCTTC. Residues: CASSVGTSGTDEQFF.

This clone was detected once. The chain uses TRBV3-1 (or the pseudogene TRBV3-2) and TRBJ2-2, with 7 bases matching TRBD2. Per germline, CDR1 LGHDT and CDR2 YNNKEL (reference sequence). Unmatched junction bases numbered 12, after V lost 4 bases and J lost 7 bases. This CDR3 is built from 16 residues. The CDR3 region has the DNA TGTGCCAGCAGCCGAACGGGCGGGAGAGGCGTCGGGGAGCTGTTTTTT. Translating it yields CASSRTGGRGVGELFF.

The chain employs TRBV13 and TRBJ2-2; 12 bases fit TRBD1. There are 17 residues in the CDR3. CDR1 and CDR2 from the germline V gene are PRHDT and FYEKMQ (reference sequence). V lost 6 bases to trimming and J lost 5 bases; unmatched junction nucleotides: 10. CDR3 in amino acids: CASSSRDRGLRTGELFF. The CDR3 coding sequence is TGTGCCAGCAGTTCTAGGGACAGGGGGCTGAGGACCGGGGAGCTGTTTTTT.